This T cell receptor (beta chain) was found in a study of T cells after yellow fever vaccination. Study-wide context: Fractions of low cell number were prepared using SMART-Seq v4 Ultra Low Input.

Concerning this clonotype itself: Its antigen remains unidentified.

General study results and limits: Some clonotypes, a small share, were shared between CD4 and CD8 compartments.

Germline CDR1 GTSNPN, CDR2 SVGIG (reference sequence). V lost 4 bases, J lost 2 bases, and 4 bases stayed unmatched. This CDR3 is 14 amino acids long. The TCR cDNA carried a universal primer site and UMIs from 5'RACE template switching. Each CDR3 protein gets one entry after TCRdb re-called the 5' RACE reads with MiXCR. Here the sample spans some 500,000 distinct CDR3 sequences, approximately 12% being singletons. This sample comprised PBMCs, obtained on the day of the yellow fever booster vaccination. This sequence originates from a young man who received the YFV17D yellow fever vaccine. The genes are TRBV30 and TRBJ2-2, with TRBD1 identical over 7 bases. CDR3 protein: CAWMGQLNTGELFF. The CDR3 DNA is TGTGCCTGGATGGGACAGCTTAACACCGGGGAGCTGTTTTTT.